The T cell receptor beta chain described here comes from a study of cytomegalovirus exposure and HLA in healthy donors. Study details: Roughly 86 million unique TCRs from HLA-typed donors made up an early data release.

The PCR was carried out with 60 Vbeta primers and 13 Jbeta primers. Clones were read by immunoSEQ multiplex PCR, and TCRdb kept only the in-frame ones, dropping some. The sample carries about 120,000 clones, about four fifths recorded once. This clone was recorded once. The germline V gene encodes CDR1 SGHAT and CDR2 FQNNGV. The CDR3 has 15 amino acids. Trimming took off 1 base at V and 2 bases at J, with 12 bases between the two ends. Sequenced: PBMCs. The J gene is TRBJ2-7, the V gene TRBV11-2; D perhaps matches TRBD2 (5 bases). The source is a man aged 18 to 35 in good health and CMV-seronegative. The CDR3 sequence is CASSLVGILTYEQYF. In nucleotides, the CDR3 is TGTGCCAGCAGCTTAGTCGGGATCCTCACCTACGAGCAGTACTTC.